This TCR beta chain was sequenced for a study of blood T cells in healthy people across ages. Study-level points and caveats: Per million T cells, the diversity of TCR beta decreased roughly linearly as age advanced. Long-lived donors exceeded aged donors in naive CD4+ cells and diversity.

For the second PCR, which ran for about 6 to 11 cycles, a sample-barcoded 5' primer and a J-beta primer mix were used. All samples gave at least 3 million CDR3-containing paired-end reads. TCRdb re-called the 5' RACE reads with MiXCR, one entry per CDR3 protein. The table shows roughly 1.6 million distinct CDR3 sequences, with about 35% occurring only once. The CDR3 is made up of 13 amino acids. V lost 6 bases and J lost 8, with 14 bases in between. CDR1 is MDHEN and CDR2 is SYDVKM in the germline V gene. Every donor contributed roughly 10 milliliters of peripheral blood by blood draw. This clonotype was observed a single time. Its antigen is still unknown.

This receptor was taken from a woman under 40 in good health. The chain uses TRBV28 and TRBJ2-1; unclear D gene. What was sequenced was blood. In DNA, the CDR3 is TGTGCCAGCAGGGACGTAACTAACCATGAGCAGTTCTTC. Encoded protein: CASRDVTNHEQFF.